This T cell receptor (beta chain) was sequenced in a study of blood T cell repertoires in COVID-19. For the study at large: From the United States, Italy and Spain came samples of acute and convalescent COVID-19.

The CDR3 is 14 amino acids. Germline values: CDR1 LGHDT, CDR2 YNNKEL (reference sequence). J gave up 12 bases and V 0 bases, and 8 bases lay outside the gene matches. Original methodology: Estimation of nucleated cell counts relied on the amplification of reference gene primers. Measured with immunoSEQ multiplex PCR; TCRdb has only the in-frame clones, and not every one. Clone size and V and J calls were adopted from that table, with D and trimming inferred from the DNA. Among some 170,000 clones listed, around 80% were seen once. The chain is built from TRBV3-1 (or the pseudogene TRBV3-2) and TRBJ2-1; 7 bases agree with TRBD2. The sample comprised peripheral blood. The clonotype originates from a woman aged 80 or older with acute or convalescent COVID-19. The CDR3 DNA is TGTGCCAGCAGCCAAGAGGGCGGTCAGCGGGGGCAGTTCTTC. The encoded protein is CASSQEGGQRGQFF.